This is a list of T cell receptor beta chains from one sample in a study of cytomegalovirus exposure and HLA in healthy donors. Profiled with immunoSEQ multiplex PCR; TCRdb holds only in-frame clones, not every one. The sample lists 260,000 or so clones, 85% to 90% seen once, with less than 3% in the top ten. Material for sequencing was PBMCs. The receptors were sampled from a young man in good health and CMV-seronegative. Each CDR3 is given with its conserved first and last residue. Each record gives: D gene, clone size, V gene, J gene, CDR3 DNA, CDR3 protein. A D gene is named only where the DNA matches it firmly. Part of the rows lack a size; the others show once, few, many or a class for expanded clones.

TRBD2	NA	TRBV11-3	TRBJ2-1	TGTGCCAGCAGCCAAGGGACTAGCGGGAGGGAAAACTACAATGAGCAGTTCTTC	CASSQGTSGRENYNEQFF
NA	NA	TRBV7-2	TRBJ2-7	TGTGCCAGCAGCACCAGCCGGGACTTAGGCGAGCAGTACTTC	CASSTSRDLGEQYF
TRBD1	once	TRBV7-8	TRBJ1-1	TGTGCCAGCAGCAAGGGGGCGCGGGACACTGAAGCTTTCTTT	CASSKGARDTEAFF
NA	NA	TRBV7-9	TRBJ1-1	TGTGCCAGCAGCTCGCATGGACAGAACACTGAAGCTTTCTTT	CASSSHGQNTEAFF
NA	NA	TRBV19	TRBJ1-2	TGTGCCAGTAGTTGGAGGGCGAACTATGGCTACACCTTC	CASSWRANYGYTF
NA	NA	TRBV6-6	TRBJ2-3	TGTGCCAGCAGTTACATCACTCAGGCAGATACGCAGTATTTT	CASSYITQADTQYF
NA	NA	TRBV6-5	TRBJ2-3	TGTGCCAGCAGTTACACCCCCAGGGGAAGCACAGATACGCAGTATTTT	CASSYTPRGSTDTQYF
NA	NA	TRBV27	TRBJ1-1	TGTGCCAGCAGTTCATTACAGGGACCCAGCACTGAAGCTTTCTTT	CASSSLQGPSTEAFF
NA	once	TRBV7-9	TRBJ2-2	TGTGCCAGCAGCCCACGGACAGCAGGCGGGGAGCTGTTTTTT	CASSPRTAGGELFF
NA	NA	TRBV7-6	TRBJ2-2	TGTGCCAGCAGCTTGACGGGGAACACCGGGGAGCTGTTTTTT	CASSLTGNTGELFF
TRBD2	NA	TRBV5-6	TRBJ2-1	TGTGCCAGCAGCTTGCCGGGGGGTCCATACAATGAGCAGTTCTTC	CASSLPGGPYNEQFF
NA	once	TRBV7-9	TRBJ1-4	NA	CASSFGQGGEKLFF
TRBD1	NA	TRBV5-1	TRBJ1-1	TGCGCCAGCAGCGGACAGGGGGCAAACACTGAAGCTTTCTTT	CASSGQGANTEAFF
NA	NA	TRBV6-6	TRBJ2-2	TGTGCCAGCAGTCCCGGGGGGACAATTGTCGGGGAGCTGTTTTTT	CASSPGGTIVGELFF
TRBD1	NA	TRBV28	TRBJ1-6	TGTGCCAGCAGTCGGGACAGGTTTTCCTATAATTCACCCCTCCACTTT	CASSRDRFSYNSPLHF
TRBD1	NA	TRBV6-4	TRBJ1-5	TGTGCCAGCAGTGAGGGACAGGACCAGCCCCAGCATTTT	CASSEGQDQPQHF
NA	once	TRBV20-1	TRBJ2-1	TGCAGTGCTTCGGACAATGAGCAGTTCTTC	CSASDNEQFF
NA	NA	TRBV6-9	TRBJ1-1	TGTGCCAGCAGTTCACCCGAAAGGGGCACTGAAGCTTTCTTT	CASSSPERGTEAFF
NA	NA	TRBV15	TRBJ1-2	TGTGCCACCAGCAGAGATAGAGGGATTATGGCTAACACCTTC	CATSRDRGIMANTF
TRBD1	NA	TRBV5-1	TRBJ2-7	TGCGCCAGCAGCTCCGGGACAGGGGGTCGCGAGCAGTACTTC	CASSSGTGGREQYF
NA	few	TRBV14	TRBJ1-2	TGTGCCAGCAGCCTCGTCAGAAGTTATGGCTACACCTTC	CASSLVRSYGYTF
NA	NA	TRBV7-7	TRBJ2-5	TGTGCTAGCAGCTTAGCGCCACAGGGAGAGACCCAGTACTTC	CASSLAPQGETQYF
NA	NA	TRBV15	TRBJ1-5	TGTGCCACCAGCTACCGGGGGGGGCCCCAGCATTTT	CATSYRGGPQHF
NA	NA	TRBV10-3	TRBJ2-7	TGTGCCATCAGTGAGCAGGGAAGCTCCTACGAGCAGTACTTC	CAISEQGSSYEQYF
TRBD1	NA	TRBV19	TRBJ2-7	TGTGCCAGTAGCCTATATGGGACAGGGATAGGGGCCGAGCAGTACTTC	CASSLYGTGIGAEQYF
NA	NA	TRBV7-2	TRBJ1-5	TGTGCCAGCAGCTACACGGGGGGGCCACTCAGCAATCAGCCCCAGCATTTT	CASSYTGGPLSNQPQHF
TRBD1	NA	TRBV12-5	TRBJ1-1	TGTGCTAGTGACGCGGGACAGATGAACACTGAAGCTTTCTTT	CASDAGQMNTEAFF
NA	NA	TRBV5-6	TRBJ1-2	TGTGCCAGCAGCTTAGGATCAGGGCCCTATGGCTACACCTTC	CASSLGSGPYGYTF
NA	NA	TRBV4-1	TRBJ1-2	TGCGCCAGCAGTCAGACTACGAATACGATCCTTTCATACACCTTC	CASSQTTNTILSYTF
TRBD1	NA	TRBV6-1	TRBJ2-7	TGTGCCAGCAGGCCGGGACAGGGGAAGAACGAGCAGTACTTC	CASRPGQGKNEQYF
NA	NA	TRBV9	TRBJ1-2	TGTGCCAGCAGCGTTTTGACTGGGGCAGGGACAAACTATGGCTACACCTTC	CASSVLTGAGTNYGYTF
NA	NA	TRBV14	TRBJ1-1	TGTGCCAGCAGCTTGTACAGGCTGAACACTGAAGCTTTCTTT	CASSLYRLNTEAFF
TRBD1	NA	TRBV5-1	TRBJ1-4	TGCGCCAGCAGCCGGACAGGGCGAAATGAAAAACTGTTTTTT	CASSRTGRNEKLFF
TRBD1	NA	TRBV6-4	TRBJ1-2	TGTGCCAGCAGTGATTCCAAGACAGGGAACTATGGCTACACCTTC	CASSDSKTGNYGYTF
TRBD2	NA	TRBV2	TRBJ2-5	TGTGCCAGCAAGTTGGGACTAGCGGGAGGGCCTACGGAGACCCAGTACTTC	CASKLGLAGGPTETQYF
NA	NA	TRBV4-2	TRBJ1-1	TGTGCCAGCAGCCAAGGGGGGCCGGGGACTGAAGCTTTCTTT	CASSQGGPGTEAFF
TRBD1	NA	TRBV7-2	TRBJ2-2	TGTGCCAGCAGCCAGGGGGTGAACACCGGGGAGCTGTTTTTT	CASSQGVNTGELFF
TRBD2	NA	TRBV5-6	TRBJ2-7	TGTGCCAGCAGCCTAGCGGGGTCCTACGAGCAGTACTTC	CASSLAGSYEQYF